One and the same sample provided the 27 T cell receptor beta chains below, sequenced in a study of blood T cell repertoires in COVID-19. Profiling relied on immunoSEQ multiplex PCR, and the TCRdb table lists in-frame clones only, not all of them. There are 350,000 to 400,000 clones in the sample; over 75% occur only once, and approximately 1.8% lies in the top ten. The material sequenced was PBMCs or T cells enriched from blood (not recorded which). The receptor set was obtained from a man between 35 and 55 years old in a cohort exposed to, infected with or recovered from COVID-19 (not recorded which).

This chain uses TRBV7-9 with TRBJ2-7; 10 nucleotides match TRBD1. From germline, CDR1 is SEHNR and CDR2 FQNEAQ (reference sequence). The CDR3 spans 15 residues. V shed 3 bases, J shed 4 bases, and the junction held 6 bases outside the gene matches. CDR3: CASSFGQGGFYEQYF. The CDR3 nucleotides read TGTGCCAGCAGCTTTGGACAGGGGGGTTTTTACGAGCAGTACTTC.

This clone has just one count. The CDR3 sequence is CASSSPDYEQYF. The CDR3 DNA reads TGTGCCAGCAGTTCCCCAGATTACGAGCAGTACTTC. The chain couples TRBV27 to TRBJ2-7; no clear D gene. Germline CDR1 and CDR2: MNHEY and SMNVEV (reference sequence). Trimming took 4 bases from V and 4 from J, leaving 8 bases between them. The CDR3 length is 12 residues.

This clone was counted once. This chain uses TRBV7-9 with TRBJ2-7, with TRBD2 matching over 7 bases. This CDR3 is built from 14 residues. CDR1 and CDR2 from the germline V gene are SEHNR and FQNEAQ (reference sequence). V shed 7 bases and J 7 bases; nucleotides not matched to a gene: 13. The CDR3, as DNA: TGTGCCAGCAATGAACGGCGGGAGCAACAAGAGCAGTACTTC. Protein sequence: CASNERREQQEQYF.

The chain couples TRBV24-1 to TRBJ2-3, with D maybe TRBD2 (5 bases). The CDR3 sequence is 16 residues long. V lost 4 bases and J 0 bases, leaving 13 bases between the germline ends. Germline CDR1 and CDR2: KGHDR and SFDVKD. The CDR3: CATSDPGRGSTDTQYF. The CDR3 DNA is TGTGCCACCAGTGACCCTGGACGGGGTAGCACAGATACGCAGTATTTT.

The J gene is TRBJ1-5, the V gene TRBV20-1, with 7 positions matching TRBD1. With V trimmed by 3 bases and J by 4 bases, 3 bases remained unmatched. The V gene's germline CDR1 is DFQATT and CDR2 SNEGSKA (reference sequence). The CDR3 runs to 13 residues. The DNA for the CDR3 is TGCAGTGCTAGTCCAGGGGGTAATCAGCCCCAGCATTTT. It is translated as CSASPGGNQPQHF.

This rearrangement joins TRBV2 to TRBJ1-5, with 9 bases that match TRBD1. J gave up 7 bases and V 6 bases, and 13 bases lay outside the gene matches. This CDR3 is built from 16 residues. CDR1 and CDR2 from the germline V gene are SNHLY and FYNNEI. CDR3 DNA: TGTGCCAGCAGCGGCCCCGGGACAGGGAGGCTCCAGCCCCAGCATTTT. Translation gives CASSGPGTGRLQPQHF. Using reference TRBV2 and TRBJ1-5 for the parts outside the CDR3, the full variable domain is EPEVTQTPSHQVTQMGQEVILRCVPISNHLYFYWYRQILGQKVEFLVSFYNNEISEKSEIFDDQFSVERPDGSNFTLKIRSTKLEDSAMYFCASSGPGTGRLQPQHFGDGTRLSIL.

This clone has a handful of counts. The chain couples TRBV7-9 to TRBJ1-1, with no clear D. The germline V and J ends were trimmed by 0 bases and 6 bases, with 5 bases remaining between them. Germline assignment: CDR1 SEHNR and CDR2 FQNEAQ (reference sequence). The CDR3 runs to 12 residues. CDR3 residues: CASSLAVAEAFF. In DNA, the CDR3 is TGTGCCAGCAGCTTAGCGGTAGCTGAAGCTTTCTTT.

The CDR3 DNA sequence: TGCGCCAGCAGTGAGGAAGCAAACTATGGCTACACCTTC. Its protein is CASSEEANYGYTF. The chain uses TRBV10-1 and TRBJ1-2; D call uncertain. The CDR3 consists of 13 residues. Trimming pared 2 bases from V and 2 bases from J, leaving 6 bases between. Germline lookup yields CDR1 WNHNN and CDR2 SYGVQD (reference sequence).

This clone was picked up one time. This chain links TRBV25-1 with TRBJ1-3; 9 bases are a match to TRBD1. Unmatched junction bases numbered 3, after V lost 8 bases and J lost 4 bases. From germline, CDR1 is MGHDK and CDR2 SYGVNS. The CDR3 spans 13 residues. The chain's CDR3 is CASRDRAGNTIYF. CDR3 coding DNA: TGTGCCAGCCGGGACAGGGCGGGAAACACCATATATTTT.

The chain recombines TRBV10-1 with TRBJ1-6; tentatively, D is TRBD1 (6 bases). The CDR3 covers 14 residues. Germline loops: CDR1 WNHNN, CDR2 SYGVQD (reference sequence). Trimming took 8 bases from V and 5 from J, leaving 13 bases between them. The CDR3 DNA follows: TGCGCCAGCTCCCGGGACACAGATAATTCACCCCTCCACTTT. This translates into CASSRDTDNSPLHF.

Turning to this clone: Mismatch with germline at one junction end may stem from a read error. The chain joins TRBV4-1 to TRBJ1-1, with 8 positions matching TRBD1. CDR1 and CDR2 (germline): MGHRA, YSYEKL. The CDR3 length is 14 residues. The CDR3 DNA reads TGCGCCAGCAACCAAGGGACAGGGAACACTGAAGCTTTCTTT. This translates into CASNQGTGNTEAFF.

The chain joins TRBV29-1 to TRBJ2-3, with 9 positions matching TRBD1. V trimming: 8 bases; J trimming: 4 bases; junction bases outside the gene matches: 7. The CDR3 has 13 amino acids. Germline CDR1 SQVTM, CDR2 ANQGSEA. The CDR3 coding sequence is TGCAGCTTCGGGACAGGGTCAGCAGATACGCAGTATTTT. This translates into CSFGTGSADTQYF.

V gene TRBV18 combines with J gene TRBJ2-1; TRBD2 aligns across 9 bases. This CDR3 region has 16 residues. V lost 6 bases, J lost 4 bases, and 10 bases stayed unmatched. The germline CDR1 and CDR2 sequences are KGHSH and LQKENI. In DNA, the CDR3 is TGTGCCAGCTCGACTATAGCGGGAGTTGGATACAATGAGCAGTTCTTC. This translates into CASSTIAGVGYNEQFF.

V usage is TRBV5-4 and J usage is TRBJ2-1; TRBD1 matches at 9 bases. The trim removed 4 bases at V and 1 base at J, leaving 3 bases unmatched. Germline loops: CDR1 SGHNT, CDR2 YYREEE (reference sequence). The CDR3 consists of 15 residues. The DNA of the CDR3 is TGTGCCAGCAGCGGGGGACAGGGATCCTACAATGAGCAGTTCTTC. Amino acids: CASSGGQGSYNEQFF.

The chain recombines TRBV5-1 with TRBJ2-1, with D possibly matching TRBD1 (6 bases). The CDR3 consists of 11 residues. V dropped 4 bases and J dropped 10 bases, with 9 bases sitting between them. Germline V gives CDR1 SGHRS, CDR2 YFSETQ. DNA of the CDR3: TGCGCCAGCAGCCAAGACAGGGAGCAGTTCTTC. It translates to CASSQDREQFF.

The chain uses TRBV20-1 and TRBJ2-5; D call uncertain. Trimming pared 6 bases from V and 5 bases from J, leaving 4 bases between. Germline V gene sequence: CDR1 DFQATT, CDR2 SNEGSKA (reference sequence). There are 9 residues in the CDR3. DNA for the CDR3: TGCAGTGCCGCGGAGACCCAGTACTTC. Translating gives CSAAETQYF.

This clone showed up just once. V gene TRBV10-1 combines with J gene TRBJ1-1, with TRBD1 as a possible D gene (6 bases). The V gene's germline CDR1 is WNHNN and CDR2 SYGVQD (reference sequence). V lost 6 bases to trimming and J lost 0 bases, with 8 bases between them. This CDR3 region has 13 residues. The CDR3 is CASSGTMNTEAFF. The DNA of the CDR3 is TGCGCCAGCAGCGGGACAATGAACACTGAAGCTTTCTTT.

The chain links TRBV12-2 to TRBJ1-2; the table's D call of TRBD1 was not tested on the DNA. TRBV12-2 corresponds to a pseudogene. This CDR3 has 14 amino acids. The CDR3: CASRYKTGGYGYTF. The CDR3 coding sequence is TGTGCAAGTCGCTACAAGACAGGGGGCTATGGCTACACCTTC.

The V call is TRBV27, the J call TRBJ1-6; 9 nucleotides match TRBD1. CDR1 and CDR2 (germline): MNHEY, SMNVEV (reference sequence). The J segment lost 7 bases and the V segment lost 8 bases, leaving 9 bases of the junction unmatched. The CDR3 totals 15 residues. The chain's CDR3 is CASRLGDRENSPLHF. CDR3 DNA sequence: TGTGCCAGCCGCCTTGGGGACAGGGAAAATTCACCCCTCCACTTT.

The V and J genes are TRBV6-2 or TRBV6-3 and TRBJ2-7; TRBD1 aligns across 9 bases. CDR1 and CDR2 from the germline V gene are MNHEY and SVGEGT. The CDR3 is 16 amino acids. V was pared by 5 bases and J by 2 bases, with 10 bases of the junction left unmatched. The DNA of the CDR3 is TGTGCCAGCAGTCAGCAAAGGACAGGGGTTCCCTACGAGCAGTACTTC. Translation gives CASSQQRTGVPYEQYF.

V gene TRBV2 combines with J gene TRBJ1-4, with TRBD1 matching 8 bases. The CDR3 has 16 residues. Germline loops: CDR1 SNHLY, CDR2 FYNNEI. J lost 2 bases, V lost 6 bases, and 8 bases had no gene match. CDR3 residues: CASSQTGVVTNEKLFF. The CDR3 bases are TGTGCCAGCAGCCAGACAGGGGTGGTTACTAATGAAAAACTGTTTTTT.

The rearrangement uses TRBV19 and TRBJ1-4; TRBD1 matches at 7 bases. Germline V CDR1 and CDR2: LNHDA, SQIVND (reference sequence). V trimming: 0 bases; J trimming: 7 bases; junction bases outside the gene matches: 5. This CDR3 has 15 amino acids. The DNA of the CDR3 is TGTGCCAGTAGTATAGATGGGACAGCTAGTGAAAAACTGTTTTTT. Amino acids: CASSIDGTASEKLFF.

The chain links TRBV27 to TRBJ1-2; 7 bases align to TRBD1. Germline CDR1 is MNHEY and CDR2 is SMNVEV (reference sequence). This CDR3 has 13 residues. V shed 8 bases, J shed 2 bases, and the junction held 5 bases outside the gene matches. CDR3 region: CASGPGGNYGYTF. The CDR3 region has the DNA TGTGCCAGCGGACCAGGGGGAAACTATGGCTACACCTTC.

In this sample, this clone turned up once. The chain joins TRBV29-1 to TRBJ2-3; the match to TRBD1 covers 8 bases. CDR1 is SQVTM, CDR2 ANQGSEA, per germline. V gave up 4 bases and J gave up 4 bases; unmatched junction bases: 4. The CDR3 has 13 residues. CDR3 sequence: CSVAGTGADTQYF. CDR3 DNA sequence: TGCAGCGTTGCCGGGACAGGCGCAGATACGCAGTATTTT.

The chain joins TRBV5-4 to TRBJ1-2; 9 nucleotides agree with TRBD1. V lost 1 base, J lost 8 bases, and 12 bases stayed unmatched. Germline V gene lookup returns CDR1 SGHNT and CDR2 YYREEE (reference sequence). The CDR3 contains 16 residues. The CDR3 coding sequence is TGTGCCAGCAGCTTGAGAACCCGACAGGGGGTAGGAGGCTACACCTTC. Its protein is CASSLRTRQGVGGYTF.

The chain has TRBV18 and TRBJ2-3; D not certain. Looked up from germline, CDR1 is KGHSH and CDR2 is LQKENI. This CDR3 is built from 16 residues. V was trimmed by 3 bases and J by 0 bases, leaving 13 bases between them. In DNA form, the CDR3 reads TGTGCCAGCTCACCGCCCAGCGCCACTAGCACAGATACGCAGTATTTT. Encoded protein: CASSPPSATSTDTQYF.

The CDR3, as DNA: TGCGCCAGCAGCTTAGGTTTCGGGAGTGGGACAGATACGCAGTATTTT. This gives the protein CASSLGFGSGTDTQYF. V gene TRBV5-1 combines with J gene TRBJ2-3; possible D gene TRBD2, 6 bases. Per the germline V gene, CDR1 is SGHRS and CDR2 is YFSETQ. The V and J ends lost 2 bases and 3 bases respectively, with 16 bases between them. The CDR3 covers 16 residues.